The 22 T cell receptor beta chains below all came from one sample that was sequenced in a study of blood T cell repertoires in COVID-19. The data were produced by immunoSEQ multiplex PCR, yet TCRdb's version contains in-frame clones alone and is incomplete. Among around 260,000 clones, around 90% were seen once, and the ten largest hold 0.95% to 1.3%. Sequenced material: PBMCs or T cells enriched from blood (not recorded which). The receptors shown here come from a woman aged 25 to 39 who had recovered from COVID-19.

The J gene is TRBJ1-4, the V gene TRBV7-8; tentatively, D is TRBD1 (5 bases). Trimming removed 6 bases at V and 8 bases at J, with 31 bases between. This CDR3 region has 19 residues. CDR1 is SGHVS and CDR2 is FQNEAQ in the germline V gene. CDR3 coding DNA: TGTGCCAGCAGTTCCCCAAATGCTGGGGCCCTTGTCATGAGAGAAAAACTGTTTTTT. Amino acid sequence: CASSSPNAGALVMREKLFF.

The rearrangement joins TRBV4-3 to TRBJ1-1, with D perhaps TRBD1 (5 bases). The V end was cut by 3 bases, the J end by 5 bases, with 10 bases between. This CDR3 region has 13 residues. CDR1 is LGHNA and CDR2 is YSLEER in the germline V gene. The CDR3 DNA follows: TGCGCCAGCAGCCAGGGGCAGGGAACTGAAGCTTTCTTT. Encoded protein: CASSQGQGTEAFF.

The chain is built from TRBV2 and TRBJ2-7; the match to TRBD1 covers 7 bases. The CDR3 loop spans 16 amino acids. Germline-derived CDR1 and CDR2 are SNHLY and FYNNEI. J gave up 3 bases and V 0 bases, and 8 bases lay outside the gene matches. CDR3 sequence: CASSEALGQASYEQYF. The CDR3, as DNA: TGTGCCAGCAGTGAAGCCTTAGGACAGGCGAGCTACGAGCAGTACTTC. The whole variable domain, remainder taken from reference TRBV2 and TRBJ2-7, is EPEVTQTPSHQVTQMGQEVILRCVPISNHLYFYWYRQILGQKVEFLVSFYNNEISEKSEIFDDQFSVERPDGSNFTLKIRSTKLEDSAMYFCASSEALGQASYEQYFGPGTRLTVT.

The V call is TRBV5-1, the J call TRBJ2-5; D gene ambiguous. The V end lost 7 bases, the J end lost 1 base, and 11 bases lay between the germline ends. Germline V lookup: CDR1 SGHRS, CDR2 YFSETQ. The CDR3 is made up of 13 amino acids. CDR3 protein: CASRSSGQETQYF. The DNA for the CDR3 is TGCGCCAGCCGATCATCAGGCCAAGAGACCCAGTACTTC.

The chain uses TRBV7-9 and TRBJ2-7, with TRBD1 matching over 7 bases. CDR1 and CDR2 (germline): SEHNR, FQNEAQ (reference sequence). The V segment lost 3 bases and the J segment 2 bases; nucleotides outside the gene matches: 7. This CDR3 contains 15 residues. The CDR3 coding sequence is TGTGCCAGCAGCTTTGTGACAGGGTCCCCCTACGAGCAGTACTTC. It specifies CASSFVTGSPYEQYF.

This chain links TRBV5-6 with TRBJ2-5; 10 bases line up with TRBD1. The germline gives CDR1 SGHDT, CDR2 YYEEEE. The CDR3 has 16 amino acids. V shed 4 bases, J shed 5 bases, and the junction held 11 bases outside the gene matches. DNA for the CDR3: TGTGCCAGCAGCCCAACCTCCGGGACAGGGGTTGAGACCCAGTACTTC. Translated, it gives CASSPTSGTGVETQYF. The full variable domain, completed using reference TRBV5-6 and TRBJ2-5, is DAGVTQSPTHLIKTRGQQVTLRCSPKSGHDTVSWYQQALGQGPQFIFQYYEEEERQRGNFPDRFSGHQFPNYSSELNVNALLLGDSALYLCASSPTSGTGVETQYFGPGTRLLVL.

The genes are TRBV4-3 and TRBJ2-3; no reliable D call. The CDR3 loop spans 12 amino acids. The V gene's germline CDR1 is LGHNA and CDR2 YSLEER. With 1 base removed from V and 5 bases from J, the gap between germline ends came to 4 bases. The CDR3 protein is CASSQARDTQYF. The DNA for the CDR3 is TGCGCCAGCAGCCAAGCCCGAGATACGCAGTATTTT.

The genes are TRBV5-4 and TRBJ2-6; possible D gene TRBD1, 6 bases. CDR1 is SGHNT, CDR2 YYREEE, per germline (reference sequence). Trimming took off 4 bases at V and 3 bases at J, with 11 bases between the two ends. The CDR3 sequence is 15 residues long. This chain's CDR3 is CASSNDRFGANVLTF. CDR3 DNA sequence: TGTGCCAGCAGCAACGACAGGTTTGGGGCCAACGTCCTGACTTTC.

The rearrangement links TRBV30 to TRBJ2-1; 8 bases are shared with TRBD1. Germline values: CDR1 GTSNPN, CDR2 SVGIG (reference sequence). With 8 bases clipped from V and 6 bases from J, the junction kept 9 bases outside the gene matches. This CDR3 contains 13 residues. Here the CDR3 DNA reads TGTGCCGGCCAAGGGACAGGTTTCAATGAGCAGTTCTTC. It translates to CAGQGTGFNEQFF.

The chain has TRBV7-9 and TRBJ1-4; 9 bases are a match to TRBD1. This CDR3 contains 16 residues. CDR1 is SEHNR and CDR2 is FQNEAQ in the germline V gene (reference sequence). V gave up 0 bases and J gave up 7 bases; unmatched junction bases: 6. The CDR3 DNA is TGTGCCAGCAGCTTAGCGCGCGGACAGGGGAGTGAAAAACTGTTTTTT. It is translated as CASSLARGQGSEKLFF. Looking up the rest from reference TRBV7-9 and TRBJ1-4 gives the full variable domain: DTGVSQNPRHKITKRGQNVTFRCDPISEHNRLYWYRQTLGQGPEFLTYFQNEAQLEKSRLLSDRFSAERPKGSFSTLEIQRTEQGDSAMYLCASSLARGQGSEKLFFGSGTQLSVL.

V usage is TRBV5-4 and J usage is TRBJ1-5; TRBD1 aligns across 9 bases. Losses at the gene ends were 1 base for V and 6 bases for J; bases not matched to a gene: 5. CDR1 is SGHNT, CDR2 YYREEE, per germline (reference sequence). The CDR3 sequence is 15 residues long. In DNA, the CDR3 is TGTGCCAGCAGCTTGTATGGACAGGGGCTTCAGCCCCAGCATTTT. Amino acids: CASSLYGQGLQPQHF.

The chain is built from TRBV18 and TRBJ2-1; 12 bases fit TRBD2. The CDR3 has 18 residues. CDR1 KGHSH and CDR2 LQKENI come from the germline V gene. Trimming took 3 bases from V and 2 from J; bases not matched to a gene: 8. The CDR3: CASSPATSGSVTYNEQFF. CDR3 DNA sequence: TGTGCCAGCTCACCTGCGACTAGCGGGAGCGTCACCTACAATGAGCAGTTCTTC.

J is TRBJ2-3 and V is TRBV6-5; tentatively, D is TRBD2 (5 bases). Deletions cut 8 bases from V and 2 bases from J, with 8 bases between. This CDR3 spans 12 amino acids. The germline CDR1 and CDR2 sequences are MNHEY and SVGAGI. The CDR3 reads CASEGVTDTQYF. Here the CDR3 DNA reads TGTGCCAGCGAGGGAGTCACAGATACGCAGTATTTT.

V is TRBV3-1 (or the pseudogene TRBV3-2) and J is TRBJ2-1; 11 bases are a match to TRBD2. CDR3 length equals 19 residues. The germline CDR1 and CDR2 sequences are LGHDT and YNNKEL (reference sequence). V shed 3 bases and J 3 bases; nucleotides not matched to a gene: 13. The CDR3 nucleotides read TGTGCCAGCAGCCACCCCCCGGGACTAGCGGTATTTGGCTACAATGAGCAGTTCTTC. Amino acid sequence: CASSHPPGLAVFGYNEQFF.

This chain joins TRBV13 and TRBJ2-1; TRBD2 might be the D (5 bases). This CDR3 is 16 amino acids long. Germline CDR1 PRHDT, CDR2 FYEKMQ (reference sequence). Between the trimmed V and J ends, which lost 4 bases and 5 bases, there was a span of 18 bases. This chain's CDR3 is CASSYWTGASHNEQFF. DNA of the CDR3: TGTGCCAGCAGCTATTGGACTGGCGCCTCACACAATGAGCAGTTCTTC.

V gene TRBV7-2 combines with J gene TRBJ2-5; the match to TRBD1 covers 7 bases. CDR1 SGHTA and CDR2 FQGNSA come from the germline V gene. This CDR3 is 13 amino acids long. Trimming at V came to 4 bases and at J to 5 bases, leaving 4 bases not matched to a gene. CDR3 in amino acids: CASSYNRGETQYF. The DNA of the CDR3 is TGTGCCAGCAGCTACAACAGGGGCGAGACCCAGTACTTC.

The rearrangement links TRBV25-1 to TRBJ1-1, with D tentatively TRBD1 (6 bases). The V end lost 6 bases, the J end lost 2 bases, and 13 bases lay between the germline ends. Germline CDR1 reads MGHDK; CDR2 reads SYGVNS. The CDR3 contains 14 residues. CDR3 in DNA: TGTGCCAGCAGCGTTAAACAGGGTAACACTGAAGCTTTCTTT. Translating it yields CASSVKQGNTEAFF.

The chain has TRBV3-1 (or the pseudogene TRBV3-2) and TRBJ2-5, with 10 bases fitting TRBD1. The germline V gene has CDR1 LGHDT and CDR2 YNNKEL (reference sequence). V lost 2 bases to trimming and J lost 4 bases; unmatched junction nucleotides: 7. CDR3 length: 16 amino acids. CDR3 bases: TGTGCCAGCAGCCAAATCGACAGGGGGCATGTAGAGACCCAGTACTTC. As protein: CASSQIDRGHVETQYF.

CDR3 in amino acids: CAWIPGQENRHQAFF. The DNA for the CDR3 is TGTGCCTGGATCCCGGGACAGGAGAACCGACATCAAGCTTTCTTT. The chain recombines TRBV30 with TRBJ1-1; 8 bases agree with TRBD1. CDR1 is GTSNPN, CDR2 SVGIG, per germline (reference sequence). The V gene end was trimmed by 4 bases and the J gene end by 9 bases; junction bases not matched to a gene: 16. This CDR3 is 15 amino acids long. Filled out from reference TRBV30 and TRBJ1-1, the complete variable domain reads SQTIHQWPATLVQPVGSPLSLECTVEGTSNPNLYWYRQAAGRGLQLLFYSVGIGQISSEVPQNLSASRPQDRQFILSSKKLLLSDSGFYLCAWIPGQENRHQAFFGQGTRLTVV.

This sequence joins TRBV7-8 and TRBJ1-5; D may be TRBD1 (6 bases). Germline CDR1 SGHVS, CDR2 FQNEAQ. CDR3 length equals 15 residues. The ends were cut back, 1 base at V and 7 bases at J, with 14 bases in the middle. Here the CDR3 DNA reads TGTGCCAGCAGCTTAGGGGGCAGGGGAGAGCAGCCCCAGCATTTT. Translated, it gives CASSLGGRGEQPQHF.

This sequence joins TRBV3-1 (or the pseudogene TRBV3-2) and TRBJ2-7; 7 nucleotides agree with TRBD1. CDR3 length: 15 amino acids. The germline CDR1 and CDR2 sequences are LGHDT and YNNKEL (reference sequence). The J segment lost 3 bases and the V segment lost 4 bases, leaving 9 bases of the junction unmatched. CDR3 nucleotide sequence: TGTGCCAGCAGCCGATCGACAGGGAGATACTACGAGCAGTACTTC. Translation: CASSRSTGRYYEQYF.

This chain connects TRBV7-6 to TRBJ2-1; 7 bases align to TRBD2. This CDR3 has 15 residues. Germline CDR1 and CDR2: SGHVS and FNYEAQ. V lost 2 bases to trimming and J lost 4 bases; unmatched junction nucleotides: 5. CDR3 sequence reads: CASSLIWEGYNEQFF. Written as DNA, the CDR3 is TGTGCCAGCAGCTTAATATGGGAGGGGTACAATGAGCAGTTCTTC. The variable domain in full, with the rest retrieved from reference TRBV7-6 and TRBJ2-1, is GAGVSQSPRYKVTKRGQDVALRCDPISGHVSLYWYRQALGQGPEFLTYFNYEAQQDKSGLPNDRFSAERPEGSISTLTIQRTEQRDSAMYRCASSLIWEGYNEQFFGPGTRLTVL.